The T cell receptor (beta chain) under discussion was sequenced for a study of shared clonotypes between healthy human individuals. For the study at large: Three CD4 naive, three CD4 memory, two CD8 naive and one CD8 memory plate were used per donor. The study, taken as a whole, reports: Clonotypes which were not shared had lower generation probabilities than clonotypes that all four donors shared.

Naive-designated CD8 cells lacked CD45RO, were positively enriched for CCR7, and omitted terminally differentiated effector memory CD45RA+ cells. Germline values: CDR1 SEHNR, CDR2 FQNEAQ (reference sequence). The CDR3 covers 14 residues. V shed 4 bases and J shed 4 bases, with 11 bases lying between them. Assay execution proceeded at the deep level. Here immunoSEQ multiplex PCR was the method, and the copy in TCRdb shows in-frame clones only, minus some. The sample contains 1.5 million to 2.5 million clones, about 95% of which appear only once. Points on this clone: Its antigen is not known.

J is TRBJ1-3 and V is TRBV7-9; D remains unclear. Specimen: naive CD8+ T cells sorted from blood. The sequence was collected from a man between 18 and 29 years old in good health. The CDR3 DNA is TGTGCCAGCAGCTCCCCGGGTGGGGGAAACACCATATATTTT. This translates into CASSSPGGGNTIYF.